This TCR beta chain comes out of a study of shared clonotypes between healthy human individuals. Overall study findings and caveats: Some clonotypes were shared by all four sorted-subset donors, while others were not shared. The non-shared ones had lower generation probabilities than the shared ones.

Sequencing used immunoSEQ multiplex PCR; TCRdb keeps in-frame clones, though not all of them. The top ten clones hold under 0.25% of a sample with fewer than 1 million clones, approximately 96% of them seen once. CD8 cells classed as naive were CD45RO-negative and positively selected for CCR7, excluding terminally differentiated effector memory CD45RA+ cells. HIV-negative, healthy adults without recent acute infections or vaccinations were the donors. Nashville, Tennessee was home to all donors, each a Caucasian adult. In regard to this clone: Its specificity is not known.

Per germline, CDR1 SGHAT and CDR2 FQNNGV. The V gene lost 1 base and the J gene lost 5 bases, with 12 bases spanning the gap. This CDR3 has 15 residues. Sequenced material: naive CD8+ T cells sorted from blood. The rearrangement joins TRBV11-2 to TRBJ2-1; tentatively, D is TRBD2 (6 bases). The clonotype was recovered from a young man in good health. This chain's CDR3 is CASSLGVGGNNEQFF. The CDR3 region has the DNA TGTGCCAGCAGCTTAGGGGTGGGCGGGAACAATGAGCAGTTCTTC.